The next 2 T cell receptor beta chains were all read from a single sample in a study of T cell responses to AZD1222 COVID-19 vaccine. Sequencing was performed with immunoSEQ multiplex PCR; in TCRdb, only in-frame clones are kept and a portion is missing. The data contain about 190,000 clones, around 92% of them singletons. Sequences were derived from peripheral blood, sampled on day 0 of AZD1222 vaccination. The receptors come from an adult in good health.

The rearrangement links TRBV10-2 to TRBJ2-2; 13 bases align to TRBD2. This CDR3 has 17 residues. The germline gives CDR1 WSHSY, CDR2 SAAADI. Germline trimming cut 6 bases from V and 2 bases from J; bases unmatched to any gene: 6. CDR3 in DNA: TGCGCCAGCAGGCCCGGGACTAGCGGGATTAACACCGGGGAGCTGTTTTTT. Amino acids: CASRPGTSGINTGELFF.

The rearrangement uses TRBV3-1 (or the pseudogene TRBV3-2) and TRBJ1-2; a weak D match, TRBD1 (5 bases). The germline CDR1 and CDR2 sequences are LGHDT and YNNKEL (reference sequence). V shed 5 bases and J shed 4 bases, with 14 bases lying between them. CDR3 size: 14 residues. CDR3 amino acids: CASSTGAPSYGYTF. CDR3 DNA sequence: TGTGCCAGCAGCACCGGGGCTCCTAGCTATGGCTACACCTTC.